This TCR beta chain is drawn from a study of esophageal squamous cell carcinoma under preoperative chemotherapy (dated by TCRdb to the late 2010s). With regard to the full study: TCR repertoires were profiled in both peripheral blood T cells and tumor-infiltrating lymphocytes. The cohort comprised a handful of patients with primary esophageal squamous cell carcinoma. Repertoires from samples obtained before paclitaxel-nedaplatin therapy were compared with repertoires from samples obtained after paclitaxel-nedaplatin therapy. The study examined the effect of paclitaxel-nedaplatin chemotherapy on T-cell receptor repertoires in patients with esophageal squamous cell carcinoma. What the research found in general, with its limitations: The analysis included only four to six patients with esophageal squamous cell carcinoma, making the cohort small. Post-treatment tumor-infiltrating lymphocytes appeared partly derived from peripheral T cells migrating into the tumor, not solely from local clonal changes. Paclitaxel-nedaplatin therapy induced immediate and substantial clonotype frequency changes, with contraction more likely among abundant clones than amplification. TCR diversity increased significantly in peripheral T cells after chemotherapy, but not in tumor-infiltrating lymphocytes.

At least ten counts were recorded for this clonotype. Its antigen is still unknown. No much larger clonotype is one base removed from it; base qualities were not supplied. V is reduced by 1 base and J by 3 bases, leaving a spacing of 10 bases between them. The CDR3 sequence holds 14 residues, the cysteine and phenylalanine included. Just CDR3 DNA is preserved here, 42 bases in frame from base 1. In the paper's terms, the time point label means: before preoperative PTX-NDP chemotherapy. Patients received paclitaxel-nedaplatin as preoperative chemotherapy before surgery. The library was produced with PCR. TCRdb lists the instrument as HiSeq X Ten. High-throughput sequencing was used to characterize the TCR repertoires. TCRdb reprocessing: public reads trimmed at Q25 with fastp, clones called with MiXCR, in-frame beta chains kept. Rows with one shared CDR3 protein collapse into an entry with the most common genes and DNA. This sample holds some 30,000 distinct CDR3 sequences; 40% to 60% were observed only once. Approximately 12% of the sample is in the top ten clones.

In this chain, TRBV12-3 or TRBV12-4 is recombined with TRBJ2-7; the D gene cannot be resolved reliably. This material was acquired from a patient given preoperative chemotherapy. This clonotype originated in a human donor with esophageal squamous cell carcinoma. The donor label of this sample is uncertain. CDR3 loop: CASSLVLWHYEQYF. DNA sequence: TGTGCCAGCAGTTTAGTTCTCTGGCACTACGAGCAGTACTTC.